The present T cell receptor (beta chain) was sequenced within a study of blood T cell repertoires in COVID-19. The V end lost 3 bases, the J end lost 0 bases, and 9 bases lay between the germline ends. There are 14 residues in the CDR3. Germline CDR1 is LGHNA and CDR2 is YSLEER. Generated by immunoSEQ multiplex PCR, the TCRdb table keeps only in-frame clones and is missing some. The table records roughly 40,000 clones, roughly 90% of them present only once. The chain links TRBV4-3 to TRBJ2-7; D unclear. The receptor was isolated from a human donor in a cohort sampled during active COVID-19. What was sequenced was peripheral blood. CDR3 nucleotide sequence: TGCGCCAGCAGCCAGTACACAGACTCCTACGAGCAGTACTTC. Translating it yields CASSQYTDSYEQYF.